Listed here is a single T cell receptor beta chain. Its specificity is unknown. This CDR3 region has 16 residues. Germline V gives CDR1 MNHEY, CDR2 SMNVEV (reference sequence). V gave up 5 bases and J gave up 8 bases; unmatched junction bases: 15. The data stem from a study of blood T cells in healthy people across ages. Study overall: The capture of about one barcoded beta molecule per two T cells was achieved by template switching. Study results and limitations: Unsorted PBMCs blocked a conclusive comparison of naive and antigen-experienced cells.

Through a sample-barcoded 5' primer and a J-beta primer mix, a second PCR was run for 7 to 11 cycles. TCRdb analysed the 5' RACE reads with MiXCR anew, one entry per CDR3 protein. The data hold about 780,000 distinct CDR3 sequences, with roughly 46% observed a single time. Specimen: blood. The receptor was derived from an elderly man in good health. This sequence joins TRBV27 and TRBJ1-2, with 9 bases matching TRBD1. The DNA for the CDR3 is TGTGCCAGCAGTAGCATCCGACAGGGGGGGGATTGGGGCTACACCTTC. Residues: CASSSIRQGGDWGYTF.